The clone carrying this T cell receptor (beta chain) came up a few times. Its target is not known. Looked up from germline, CDR1 is KGHSH and CDR2 is LQKENI. Trimming took 9 bases from V and 3 from J, leaving 15 bases between them. The CDR3 extends over 13 amino acids. TCRdb keeps only in-frame clones here, not all; method: immunoSEQ multiplex PCR. Of about 99,000 clones listed, over 70% were seen once; the top ten hold more than 20%. These data come from a study of T cell responses to AZD1222 COVID-19 vaccine. Study as a whole: Combined were second doses at about 4 or about 12 weeks.

General study findings and limits: Most donors were white British and more were female, and clonal diversity was possibly underestimated. Reportedly, nearly half the spike-specific TCRs target unmutated variant regions.

The chain carries TRBV18 and TRBJ2-7; D is perhaps TRBD1 (6 bases). This TCR was sampled from an adult in good health. The sample was peripheral blood, taken on day 0 of AZD1222 vaccination. CDR3 in amino acids: CASRYRTDYEQYF. In nucleotides, the CDR3 is TGTGCCAGTCGCTACAGGACAGACTACGAGCAGTACTTC.